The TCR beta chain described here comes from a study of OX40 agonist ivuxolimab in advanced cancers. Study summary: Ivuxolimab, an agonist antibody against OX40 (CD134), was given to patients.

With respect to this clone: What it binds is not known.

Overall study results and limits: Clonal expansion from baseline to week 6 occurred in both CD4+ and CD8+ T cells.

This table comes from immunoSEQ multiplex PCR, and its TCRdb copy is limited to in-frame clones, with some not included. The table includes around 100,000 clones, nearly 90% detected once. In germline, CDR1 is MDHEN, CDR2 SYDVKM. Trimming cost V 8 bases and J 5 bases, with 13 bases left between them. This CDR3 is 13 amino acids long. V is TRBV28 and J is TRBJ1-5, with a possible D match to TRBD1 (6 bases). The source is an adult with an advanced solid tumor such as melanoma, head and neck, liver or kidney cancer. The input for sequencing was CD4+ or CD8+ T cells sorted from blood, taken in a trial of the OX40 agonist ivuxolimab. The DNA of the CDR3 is TGTGCCAGCTGGTTACAGGGCGATCAGCCCCAGCATTTT. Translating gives CASWLQGDQPQHF.